This T cell receptor (beta chain) was captured by sequencing in a study of shared clonotypes between healthy human individuals. At the level of the study: Each donor had three CD4 naive, three CD4 memory, two CD8 naive and one CD8 memory plate. Study-wide results and limits: Several donors had 4% to 5% of their naive CD4 clonotypes in common. It was anticipated that sequencing depth would influence how many clonotypes donors shared.

There are 15 residues in the CDR3. Trimming shortened V by 5 bases and J by 2 bases, and 16 bases separated the two germline ends. Germline CDR1 and CDR2: LNHDA and SQIVND (reference sequence). In the case of this clone: Its antigen is not identified.

Running of the assay took place at deep level. Measured with immunoSEQ multiplex PCR; TCRdb has only the in-frame clones, and not every one. The sample comprises 1,400,000 or so clones, about 98.5% of which are singletons, and about 0.34% rests with the top ten. The V call is TRBV19, the J call TRBJ2-7; D remains unclear. The sequenced sample consisted of naive CD4+ T cells sorted from blood. The subset denotes: CD45RA+ positively selected. This receptor was taken from a man aged 25-45 years in good health. The CDR3 coding sequence is TGTGCCAGTAGTCCCTCTGGACCCAGGACCTACGAGCAGTACTTC. This translates into CASSPSGPRTYEQYF. Variable domain in full (rest from reference TRBV19 and TRBJ2-7): DGGITQSPKYLFRKEGQNVTLSCEQNLNHDAMYWYRQDPGQGLRLIYYSQIVNDFQKGDIAEGYSVSREKKESFPLTVTSAQKNPTAFYLCASSPSGPRTYEQYFGPGTRLTVT.